Shown below are 18 T cell receptor beta chains from a single sample sequenced in a study of T-cell memory formation after mild COVID-19. TCRdb re-called the 5' RACE reads through MiXCR, storing one row per CDR3 protein. The sample carries approximately 190,000 distinct CDR3 sequences, 15% to 20% recorded once. Source material: PBMCs or a T cell subset sorted from them (not recorded which). The source of these receptors is an adult woman who had mild COVID-19 (a few samples of this study predate the infection). Cell type and time point are not known.

Remarks on this clonotype: Germline is not matched at one junction end, which may reflect a read error. The chain couples TRBV7-8 to TRBJ2-2; the D gene could be TRBD1 or TRBD2 (6 bases each). The CDR3 spans 14 residues. CDR1 is SGHVS and CDR2 is FQNEAQ in the germline V gene. CDR3 region: CASNPWGARGELYF. CDR3 sequence (DNA): TGTGCCAGCAACCCCTGGGGGGCGCGAGGGGAGCTGTATTTT.

The V gene is TRBV6-5, the J gene TRBJ1-2, with D maybe TRBD1 (6 bases). The germline V gene has CDR1 MNHEY and CDR2 SVGAGI. CDR3 size: 16 residues. V was cut by 6 bases and J by 3 bases, with 20 bases left in between. CDR3 sequence (DNA): TGTGCCAGCAGACCCTGGGCGGGGGCGTTTGACTATGGCTACACCTTC. Encoded protein: CASRPWAGAFDYGYTF.

In the case of this clonotype: Its ends do not fully match the called genes, so a read error is possible. The rearrangement joins TRBV2 to TRBJ1-5; possible D gene TRBD1, 5 bases. Germline V lookup: CDR1 SNHLY, CDR2 FYNNEI. This CDR3 contains 12 residues. This CDR3 reads CASKGWNQPQHF. As DNA, the CDR3 is TGTGCGAGCAAGGGGTGGAATCAGCCCCAGCATTTT.

The CDR3 here is CASSLQGPGAEAFF. The CDR3 DNA sequence: TGCGCCAGCAGCTTGCAAGGCCCAGGGGCTGAAGCTTTCTTT. The chain is built from TRBV5-1 and TRBJ1-1, with D perhaps TRBD1 (6 bases). The CDR3 is 14 residues long. Germline CDR1 SGHRS, CDR2 YFSETQ. Trimming shortened V by 1 base and J by 6 bases, and 13 bases separated the two germline ends.

The chain links TRBV18 to TRBJ1-5, with 7 bases aligning to TRBD1. V gave up 5 bases and J gave up 3 bases; unmatched junction bases: 7. Germline CDR1 and CDR2: KGHSH and LQKENI. The CDR3 totals 15 residues. This chain's CDR3 is CASSKSGTDNQPQHF. The DNA of the CDR3 is TGTGCCAGCTCAAAGTCCGGGACAGACAATCAGCCCCAGCATTTT.

The V and J genes are TRBV11-3 and TRBJ1-3, with 7 bases aligning to TRBD1. Germline V gives CDR1 SGHNT, CDR2 YENEEA. Trimming cost V 5 bases and J 0 bases; bases outside gene matches: 7. The CDR3 contains 16 residues. The CDR3 loop is CASSARQGDSGNTIYF. CDR3 DNA sequence: TGTGCCAGCAGCGCTAGACAGGGAGACTCTGGAAACACCATATATTTT.

This clonotype was counted between two and nine times. The V gene is TRBV20-1, the J gene TRBJ1-5, with unresolved D. V was pared by 4 bases and J by 0 bases, with 7 bases between. This CDR3 is 13 amino acids long. Germline lookup yields CDR1 DFQATT and CDR2 SNEGSKA (reference sequence). CDR3 bases: TGCAGTGCTAAGACGACTAGCAATCAGCCCCAGCATTTT. Translating it yields CSAKTTSNQPQHF.

This clonotype was recorded many times. The genes are TRBV4-2 and TRBJ2-1; D possibly corresponds to TRBD2 (7 bases). The CDR3 sequence is 16 residues long. The germline V and J ends were trimmed by 4 bases and 1 base, with 14 bases remaining between them. CDR1 is LGHNA and CDR2 is YNFKEQ in the germline V gene. For the CDR3, the DNA is TGTGCCAGCAGCCGTTGGGGGGGCGATTCCTACAATGAGCAGTTCTTC. It is translated as CASSRWGGDSYNEQFF.

The rearrangement joins TRBV18 to TRBJ2-2; TRBD1 agrees at 7 bases. Germline V lookup: CDR1 KGHSH, CDR2 LQKENI. J lost 6 bases, V lost 2 bases, and 3 bases had no gene match. This CDR3 region has 14 residues. CDR3 protein: CASSPATGSGELFF. CDR3 nucleotides: TGTGCCAGCTCACCAGCGACAGGGTCCGGGGAGCTGTTTTTT.

This clonotype was seen more than once but under ten times. The rearrangement joins TRBV10-3 to TRBJ2-4; D unclear. There are 16 residues in the CDR3. The germline V and J ends were trimmed by 2 bases and 0 bases, with 11 bases remaining between them. CDR1 and CDR2 (germline): ENHRY, SYGVKD. CDR3 DNA sequence: TGTGCCATCAGTGAGGCTAAGACACTAGCCAAAAACATTCAGTACTTC. It specifies CAISEAKTLAKNIQYF.

This clonotype was detected many times. The J gene is TRBJ1-1, the V gene TRBV12-3 or TRBV12-4; D may be TRBD1 (6 bases). V was clipped by 6 bases and J by 5 bases, with 16 bases between them. The CDR3 is 14 residues long. The CDR3 DNA reads TGTGCCAGCAGCCTCCGGGGGCGTGGGACTGAAGCTTTCTTT. It encodes CASSLRGRGTEAFF.

This clonotype was recorded a few times. The J gene is TRBJ2-1, the V gene TRBV24-1; TRBD1 matches at 9 bases. Germline CDR1 and CDR2: KGHDR and SFDVKD. The trim removed 3 bases at V and 8 bases at J, leaving 7 bases unmatched. This CDR3 contains 15 residues. CDR3 bases: TGTGCCACCAGTGATACCGGGACAGGGAGGCATGAGCAGTTCTTC. This sequence encodes CATSDTGTGRHEQFF.

This clonotype was seen at least ten times. The chain couples TRBV7-9 to TRBJ2-4; no definite D call. From germline, CDR1 is SEHNR and CDR2 FQNEAQ (reference sequence). The length of the CDR3 is 14 residues. Between the trimmed V and J ends, which lost 6 bases and 0 bases, there was a span of 9 bases. In nucleotides, the CDR3 is TGTGCCAGCAGTGACGAGCTAGCCAAAAACATTCAGTACTTC. It codes for CASSDELAKNIQYF.

This clonotype has more than one count but fewer than ten. The chain recombines TRBV9 with TRBJ2-5; no definite D call. CDR1 SGDLS and CDR2 YYNGEE come from the germline V gene. Between the trimmed V and J ends, which lost 0 bases and 1 base, there was a span of 10 bases. This CDR3 is 15 amino acids long. The CDR3 protein is CASSVALQIQETQYF. CDR3 coding DNA: TGTGCCAGCAGCGTAGCTCTGCAGATCCAAGAGACCCAGTACTTC.

This clonotype turned up a few times. The rearrangement uses TRBV30 and TRBJ1-4; TRBD1 might be the D (5 bases). CDR3 length equals 12 residues. Germline V gives CDR1 GTSNPN, CDR2 SVGIG (reference sequence). Deletions cut 5 bases from V and 5 bases from J, with 9 bases between. The CDR3 is CAWDSTNEKLFF. The CDR3 DNA sequence: TGTGCCTGGGACAGTACGAATGAAAAACTGTTTTTT. The full variable domain, rest sourced from reference TRBV30 and TRBJ1-4, is SQTIHQWPATLVQPVGSPLSLECTVEGTSNPNLYWYRQAAGRGLQLLFYSVGIGQISSEVPQNLSASRPQDRQFILSSKKLLLSDSGFYLCAWDSTNEKLFFGSGTQLSVL.

Ten or more counts support this clonotype. The chain recombines TRBV20-1 with TRBJ1-1; the D gene is possibly TRBD1 (6 bases). Trimming took 5 bases from V and 1 from J, leaving 14 bases between them. The CDR3 has 14 amino acids. Germline V gives CDR1 DFQATT, CDR2 SNEGSKA (reference sequence). The CDR3 spells CSAAPGAGNTEAFF. The DNA for the CDR3 is TGCAGTGCTGCCCCGGGGGCGGGGAACACTGAAGCTTTCTTT.

The sample holds a few counts of this clonotype. This sequence joins TRBV7-9 and TRBJ2-5, with D maybe TRBD2 (6 bases). The CDR3 is 15 amino acids. Germline V lookup: CDR1 SEHNR, CDR2 FQNEAQ (reference sequence). Trimming pared 0 bases from V and 4 bases from J, leaving 12 bases between. Written as DNA, the CDR3 is TGTGCCAGCAGCTTAGCGCTTGGAGGGATAGAGACCCAGTACTTC. Its translation: CASSLALGGIETQYF.

V gene TRBV7-3 combines with J gene TRBJ2-5; 11 nucleotides match TRBD2. Losses at the gene ends were 2 bases for V and 4 bases for J; bases not matched to a gene: 3. The germline CDR1 and CDR2 sequences are SGHTA and FQGTGA. CDR3 length: 15 amino acids. CDR3 coding DNA: TGTGCCAGCAGCTTAGGGACTAGCGGTGTAGAGACCCAGTACTTC. As protein: CASSLGTSGVETQYF. The full variable domain, completed using reference TRBV7-3 and TRBJ2-5, is GAGVSQTPSNKVTEKGKYVELRCDPISGHTALYWYRQSLGQGPEFLIYFQGTGAADDSGLPNDRFFAVRPEGSVSTLKIQRTERGDSAVYLCASSLGTSGVETQYFGPGTRLLVL.